This T cell receptor (beta chain) was identified in a study of PD-L1 blockade in urothelial cancer. Study summary: Around 2014 therapy began: atezolizumab 1,200 mg intravenously every 3 weeks. T cell content in blood samples showed a median of around 140,000. Investigators checked blood 3 weeks (second dose) and 6 weeks after treatment start.

Only in-frame clones appear in the TCRdb table, and some are missing; sequencing was by immunoSEQ multiplex PCR. The data show roughly 42,000 clones, about 90% seen once. Germline V gene sequence: CDR1 SGHRS, CDR2 YFSETQ. The CDR3 is made up of 13 amino acids. V shed 4 bases and J 11 bases; nucleotides not matched to a gene: 5. Time point of the sample: peripheral blood 6 weeks after treatment start. This TCR was recovered from a man between 65 and 85 years old with urothelial cancer. The sequences come from PBMCs, collected around atezolizumab (anti-PD-L1) treatment. The rearrangement links TRBV5-1 to TRBJ2-6; 8 bases align to TRBD1. This CDR3 is CASSGGTGDVLTF. CDR3 in DNA: TGCGCCAGCAGCGGAGGGACAGGAGACGTCCTGACTTTC.